This T cell receptor (beta chain) was sequenced during a study of radiation and T cells in renal cell carcinoma. The CDR3 is 13 amino acids. V was pared by 7 bases and J by 4 bases, with 14 bases between. Germline lookup yields CDR1 MNHNS and CDR2 SASEGT. Time point described: blood 4 weeks post-SBRT, at nephrectomy. Specified treatment: 15 Gy SBRT to primary tumor, nephrectomy 4 weeks later. Method: immunoSEQ multiplex PCR; TCRdb's copy keeps in-frame clones and lacks some. This sample has roughly 170,000 clones, with 88% found just once. V usage is TRBV6-1 and J usage is TRBJ2-7, with D perhaps matching TRBD1 (6 bases). The clonotype originates from a woman aged 45-65 years with renal cell carcinoma. Material: blood, obtained from a patient whose treatment included radiotherapy and nephrectomy. CDR3 in DNA: TGTGCCAGCAAATACAGGGAGTCTTACGAGCAGTACTTC. This encodes CASKYRESYEQYF.